Listed below are T cell receptor beta chains from one sample, sequenced in a study of cytomegalovirus exposure and HLA in healthy donors. Sequencing used immunoSEQ multiplex PCR; TCRdb keeps in-frame clones, though not all of them. Seen here are about 120,000 clones, 77% observed once, and the top ten hold approximately 11%. Sequencing used PBMCs. The receptors here all came from a man between 35 and 55 years old in good health and CMV-seropositive. Both conserved end residues are part of each CDR3. The D gene is left open where the match is weak. Size is omitted from some rows. Given values are once, few, many or a class for expanded clones.

j_gene: TRBJ2-5; d_gene: .; v_gene: TRBV4-1; abundance: .; CDR3nt: TGCGCCAGCAGCCAAGATCCCGTTATTAGCCTTTGGGAGCAGTACTTC; CDR3aa: CASSQDPVISLWEQYF
j_gene: TRBJ1-2; d_gene: .; v_gene: TRBV4-3; abundance: .; CDR3nt: TGCGCCAGCAGCTTCAAAACAGGGCTTGATGGCTACACCTTC; CDR3aa: CASSFKTGLDGYTF
j_gene: TRBJ1-2; d_gene: .; v_gene: TRBV28; abundance: .; CDR3nt: TGTGCCAGCAGTTTATACGGGGTTTCCTATGGCTACACCTTC; CDR3aa: CASSLYGVSYGYTF
j_gene: TRBJ1-3; d_gene: TRBD1; v_gene: TRBV2; abundance: many; CDR3nt: TGTGCCAGCAGTGTATCGACAGGGTCTGGAAACACCATATATTTT; CDR3aa: CASSVSTGSGNTIYF
j_gene: TRBJ1-2; d_gene: .; v_gene: TRBV28; abundance: .; CDR3nt: TGTGCCAGCAGTCGGGCAGATTTTAGACTAGGAGATGGCTACACCTTC; CDR3aa: CASSRADFRLGDGYTF
j_gene: TRBJ2-1; d_gene: .; v_gene: TRBV29-1; abundance: .; CDR3nt: TGCAGCGGAGGACATCCATCAGGCGATGAGCAGTTCTTC; CDR3aa: CSGGHPSGDEQFF
j_gene: TRBJ1-4; d_gene: .; v_gene: TRBV5-5; abundance: .; CDR3nt: TGTGCCAGCAGCTTGGCGTCACAGGATGAAAAACTGTTTTTT; CDR3aa: CASSLASQDEKLFF
j_gene: TRBJ1-5; d_gene: .; v_gene: TRBV28; abundance: .; CDR3nt: TGTGCCAGCAGTTCCCCAGGACAGAGGAATCAGCCCCAGCATTTT; CDR3aa: CASSSPGQRNQPQHF
j_gene: TRBJ2-3; d_gene: TRBD1; v_gene: TRBV6-1; abundance: .; CDR3nt: TGTGCCAACGCGGGACAGGAGACCGATACGCAGTATTTT; CDR3aa: CANAGQETDTQYF
j_gene: TRBJ1-5; d_gene: TRBD1; v_gene: TRBV10-3; abundance: .; CDR3nt: TGTGCCATAGGGACAGGACCTCGTAGCAATCAGCCCCAGCATTTT; CDR3aa: CAIGTGPRSNQPQHF
j_gene: TRBJ2-3; d_gene: .; v_gene: TRBV19; abundance: .; CDR3nt: TGTGCCAGTAGTAGCCCCCCGGGGGAGGGCACAGATACGCAGTATTTT; CDR3aa: CASSSPPGEGTDTQYF
j_gene: TRBJ1-2; d_gene: .; v_gene: TRBV6-6; abundance: .; CDR3nt: TGTGCCACCCTCCTTCGGGGGGCGGGATTTCGGGGCTACACCTTC; CDR3aa: CATLLRGAGFRGYTF
j_gene: TRBJ2-1; d_gene: .; v_gene: TRBV21-1; abundance: .; CDR3nt: TGTGCCAGCAGCCGGGGGAAGAACGATGCCTTATACAATGAGCAGTTCTTC; CDR3aa: CASSRGKNDALYNEQFF
j_gene: TRBJ2-3; d_gene: .; v_gene: TRBV4-2; abundance: few; CDR3nt: TGTGCCAGCAGCCTTTCGGAACAGGGTCATACAGATACGCAGTATTTT; CDR3aa: CASSLSEQGHTDTQYF
j_gene: TRBJ2-6; d_gene: .; v_gene: TRBV19; abundance: .; CDR3nt: TGTGCCAGTAGTATCGGGGGGCAGCTCTCTGGGGCCAACGTCCTGACTTTC; CDR3aa: CASSIGGQLSGANVLTF
j_gene: TRBJ2-7; d_gene: TRBD1; v_gene: TRBV7-9; abundance: .; CDR3nt: TGTGCCAGCAGCTTGACAGGGGCGATCGAGCAGTACTTC; CDR3aa: CASSLTGAIEQYF
j_gene: TRBJ2-3; d_gene: TRBD1; v_gene: TRBV5-1; abundance: once; CDR3nt: TGCGCCAGCAGCGAATCCGGACAGGTCGATACGCAGTATTTT; CDR3aa: CASSESGQVDTQYF
j_gene: TRBJ2-3; d_gene: TRBD2; v_gene: TRBV11-2; abundance: .; CDR3nt: TGTGCCAGCAGCTTGTCCGGGACTAGCGGGGGTACAGATACGCAGTATTTT; CDR3aa: CASSLSGTSGGTDTQYF
j_gene: TRBJ2-7; d_gene: TRBD1; v_gene: TRBV5-1; abundance: .; CDR3nt: TGCGCCAGCAGCCCATACGACAGGGACTACGAGCAGTACTTC; CDR3aa: CASSPYDRDYEQYF
j_gene: TRBJ2-3; d_gene: .; v_gene: TRBV9; abundance: .; CDR3nt: TGTGCCAGCAGCGTAGGGGGGACAATTTTAGATACGCAGTATTTT; CDR3aa: CASSVGGTILDTQYF
j_gene: TRBJ1-5; d_gene: TRBD1; v_gene: TRBV5-8; abundance: .; CDR3nt: TGTGCCAGCAGCTTCCGGGACAGGGCAACCCCTGGGCATTTT; CDR3aa: CASSFRDRATPGHF
j_gene: TRBJ2-7; d_gene: .; v_gene: TRBV4-1; abundance: .; CDR3nt: TGCGCCAGCAGCCAAGACGTATACGAGCAGTACTTC; CDR3aa: CASSQDVYEQYF
j_gene: TRBJ2-3; d_gene: TRBD1; v_gene: TRBV10-1; abundance: once; CDR3nt: TGCGCCAGCACCGCCGACAGGGGATCAGATACGCAGTATTTT; CDR3aa: CASTADRGSDTQYF
j_gene: TRBJ2-3; d_gene: TRBD1; v_gene: TRBV7-2; abundance: .; CDR3nt: TGTGCCAGCAGCTTAGGACAGGGGACAGATACGCAGTATTTT; CDR3aa: CASSLGQGTDTQYF
j_gene: TRBJ2-3; d_gene: .; v_gene: TRBV9; abundance: .; CDR3nt: TGTGCCAGCAGCGCCTATGACACAGATACGCAGTATTTT; CDR3aa: CASSAYDTDTQYF
j_gene: TRBJ1-3; d_gene: TRBD1; v_gene: TRBV25-1; abundance: .; CDR3nt: TGTGCCAGCAGTGAATCCGGCAGGGGGGCCTCTGGAAACACCATATATTTT; CDR3aa: CASSESGRGASGNTIYF
j_gene: TRBJ2-2; d_gene: .; v_gene: TRBV5-1; abundance: few; CDR3nt: TGCGCCAGCACAGAACCGAGCGTTCAAACTGCCGGGGAGCTGTTTTTT; CDR3aa: CASTEPSVQTAGELFF
j_gene: TRBJ1-1; d_gene: .; v_gene: TRBV4-1; abundance: .; CDR3nt: TGCGCCAGCAGATATAAGACCGGGACTGCAGGCCCTGAAGCTTTCTTT; CDR3aa: CASRYKTGTAGPEAFF
j_gene: TRBJ2-3; d_gene: TRBD2; v_gene: TRBV5-5; abundance: .; CDR3nt: TGTGCCAGCAGCTTCGGGACTAGCGGGGGGGCCTTATACACAGATACGCAGTATTTT; CDR3aa: CASSFGTSGGALYTDTQYF
j_gene: TRBJ2-3; d_gene: .; v_gene: TRBV9; abundance: .; CDR3nt: TGTGCCAGCAGCGTAAATCCCGGGGGGCGCCCAGATACGCAGTATTTT; CDR3aa: CASSVNPGGRPDTQYF
j_gene: TRBJ1-5; d_gene: .; v_gene: TRBV19; abundance: .; CDR3nt: TGTGCCAGTAATTACCAGAGCCAGGGTGGAAGCAATCAGCCCCAGCATTTT; CDR3aa: CASNYQSQGGSNQPQHF
j_gene: TRBJ2-7; d_gene: TRBD1; v_gene: TRBV29-1; abundance: medium-sized; CDR3nt: TGCAGCGCTACAGGGGCGAATGTCTACGAGCAGTACTTC; CDR3aa: CSATGANVYEQYF